The 20 T cell receptor beta chains below were found in one sample sequenced in a study of T cell responses to AZD1222 COVID-19 vaccine. Here immunoSEQ multiplex PCR was the method, and the copy in TCRdb shows in-frame clones only, minus some. The data show 70,000 to 95,000 clones, around 90% seen once. This material consisted of peripheral blood, taken 28 days after the second AZD1222 dose. The source of these receptors is an adult who received the AZD1222 COVID-19 vaccine.

The J gene is TRBJ2-7, the V gene TRBV18; no clear D gene. Germline-derived CDR1 and CDR2 are KGHSH and LQKENI. V was trimmed by 0 bases and J by 7 bases, leaving 16 bases between them. This CDR3 has 15 amino acids. For the CDR3, the DNA is TGTGCCAGCTCACCACCTACACGGCGAGGTGGGGAGCAGTACTTC. The encoded protein is CASSPPTRRGGEQYF.

The chain is built from TRBV5-4 and TRBJ1-6; 10 nucleotides align to TRBD1. V lost 4 bases, J lost 11 bases, and 12 bases stayed unmatched. CDR1 and CDR2 from the germline V gene are SGHNT and YYREEE (reference sequence). The CDR3 sequence is 16 residues long. The DNA for the CDR3 is TGTGCCAGCAGCCTGTGGGACAGGGGAACCATGGCACCCCTCCACTTT. It codes for CASSLWDRGTMAPLHF.

The chain carries TRBV11-2 and TRBJ2-7, with TRBD2 identical over 7 bases. Germline loops: CDR1 SGHAT, CDR2 FQNNGV. This CDR3 comprises 14 residues. After removal of 8 bases from V and 5 bases from J, the junction contained 12 bases not matched to a gene. The CDR3 sequence is CASLSRASGHEQYF. The DNA for the CDR3 is TGTGCCAGCCTCTCCCGGGCTAGCGGCCACGAGCAGTACTTC.

The gene calls are TRBV27 and TRBJ2-2; D remains ambiguous. Germline V gene data show CDR1 as MNHEY and CDR2 as SMNVEV (reference sequence). The CDR3 extends over 13 amino acids. Trimming removed 0 bases from V and 6 bases from J, with 5 bases in between. The CDR3 region has the DNA TGTGCCAGCAGTTTATCGAAAGCCGGGGAGCTGTTTTTT. Its translation: CASSLSKAGELFF.

V gene TRBV5-1 combines with J gene TRBJ2-2; maybe TRBD2 (7 bases). The CDR3 is 15 residues long. The V and J ends lost 0 bases and 2 bases respectively, with 8 bases between them. Germline CDR1 is SGHRS and CDR2 is YFSETQ. The CDR3 DNA reads as TGCGCCAGCAGCTTGGGCGGGGGCAACACCGGGGAGCTGTTTTTT. Protein product: CASSLGGGNTGELFF.

The chain carries TRBV9 and TRBJ1-3; a weak D match, TRBD1 (6 bases). V was trimmed by 3 bases and J by 2 bases, leaving 18 bases between them. The CDR3 runs to 17 residues. The germline V gene has CDR1 SGDLS and CDR2 YYNGEE. The CDR3 bases are TGTGCCAGCAGCGCAGGTACAGGGTATTTGACTGGAAACACCATATATTTT. Its protein is CASSAGTGYLTGNTIYF.

This clone is a singleton in its sample. The chain couples TRBV9 to TRBJ1-4; 7 bases map to TRBD1. V shed 0 bases, J shed 6 bases, and the junction held 8 bases outside the gene matches. This CDR3 region has 16 residues. Germline V gives CDR1 SGDLS, CDR2 YYNGEE. The CDR3 bases are TGTGCCAGCAGCGTAGCGAGTCGGCAGGGGGATGAAAAACTGTTTTTT. Translation gives CASSVASRQGDEKLFF.

This sequence joins TRBV9 and TRBJ2-3, with TRBD2 matching over 7 bases. The CDR3 length is 17 residues. The ends lost 0 bases at V and 2 bases at J; junction bases unmatched: 9. CDR1 SGDLS and CDR2 YYNGEE come from the germline V gene. In nucleotides, the CDR3 is TGTGCCAGCAGCGTAGGACTAGCCCATACATACACAGATACGCAGTATTTT. Protein sequence: CASSVGLAHTYTDTQYF.

The chain has TRBV7-3 and TRBJ2-2; 10 bases line up with TRBD2. The CDR3 contains 17 residues. V lost 5 bases to trimming and J lost 4 bases; unmatched junction nucleotides: 10. From germline, CDR1 is SGHTA and CDR2 FQGTGA. CDR3 amino acids: CASSPHWASGSTGELFF. The CDR3 nucleotides read TGTGCCAGCAGCCCCCATTGGGCTAGCGGGAGCACCGGGGAGCTGTTTTTT.

The chain is built from TRBV5-1 and TRBJ2-1; 11 bases align to TRBD2. The trim removed 4 bases at V and 9 bases at J, leaving 9 bases unmatched. The CDR3 covers 15 residues. Germline V lookup: CDR1 SGHRS, CDR2 YFSETQ. CDR3 nucleotide sequence: TGCGCCAGCAGCCCAAATAGCGGGAGGGCCCGTGAGCAGTTCTTC. It specifies CASSPNSGRAREQFF.

The CDR3 loop is CASSPQGTANYGYTF. CDR3 in DNA: TGTGCCAGCAGCCCACAGGGGACAGCTAACTATGGCTACACCTTC. The chain combines TRBV7-9 with TRBJ1-2; 7 nucleotides align to TRBD1. Germline lookup yields CDR1 SEHNR and CDR2 FQNEAQ (reference sequence). The CDR3 is 15 residues long. With 5 bases clipped from V and 0 bases from J, the junction kept 6 bases outside the gene matches.

This chain uses TRBV5-1 with TRBJ1-6, with TRBD1 matching 8 bases. V shed 5 bases and J 10 bases; nucleotides not matched to a gene: 14. This CDR3 region has 16 residues. Germline V lookup: CDR1 SGHRS, CDR2 YFSETQ. CDR3 loop: CASRQDADRGGSPLHF. The CDR3 bases are TGCGCCAGCAGACAAGATGCCGACAGGGGCGGATCACCCCTCCACTTT.

J is TRBJ1-1 and V is TRBV6-5, with 9 bases matching TRBD1. Germline V CDR1 and CDR2: MNHEY, SVGAGI. With 6 bases clipped from V and 6 bases from J, the junction kept 8 bases outside the gene matches. This CDR3 comprises 14 residues. DNA for the CDR3: TGTGCCAGCAGGGCCCCGGGACAGGGAGCTGAAGCTTTCTTT. Translated: CASRAPGQGAEAFF.

V gene TRBV9 combines with J gene TRBJ2-5; 8 bases line up with TRBD2. The trim removed 0 bases at V and 3 bases at J, leaving 1 base unmatched. Germline CDR1 and CDR2: SGDLS and YYNGEE. The CDR3 extends over 14 amino acids. The CDR3 DNA sequence: TGTGCCAGCAGCGTAGAACTAGCGGAAGAGACCCAGTACTTC. Translated: CASSVELAEETQYF.

The rearrangement links TRBV25-1 to TRBJ2-7; 8 bases align to TRBD1. Germline-derived CDR1 and CDR2 are MGHDK and SYGVNS. V gave up 2 bases and J gave up 7 bases; unmatched junction bases: 7. This CDR3 has 14 residues. This CDR3 is CASSENPGGWEQYF. CDR3 coding DNA: TGTGCCAGCAGTGAAAACCCAGGGGGCTGGGAGCAGTACTTC.

The chain links TRBV6-1 to TRBJ2-5, with 7 bases identical to TRBD2. This CDR3 contains 16 residues. V lost 3 bases, J lost 4 bases, and 11 bases stayed unmatched. Germline V gives CDR1 MNHNS, CDR2 SASEGT. CDR3 protein: CASSDIIGPGGETQYF. The CDR3 DNA is TGTGCCAGCAGTGATATTATCGGCCCGGGGGGAGAGACCCAGTACTTC.

This chain links TRBV29-1 with TRBJ1-3, with D hard to call. CDR1 is SQVTM and CDR2 is ANQGSEA in the germline V gene. The CDR3 spans 11 residues. The CDR3 sequence is CVATGSNTIYF. CDR3 bases: TGCGTTGCGACGGGGTCTAACACCATATATTTT.

The rearrangement links TRBV19 to TRBJ1-5; D unresolved. The CDR3 consists of 15 residues. V lost 3 bases and J lost 2, with 11 bases in between. Germline V gene data show CDR1 as LNHDA and CDR2 as SQIVND (reference sequence). CDR3: CASSILGSGNQPQHF. The CDR3 DNA reads as TGTGCCAGTAGTATTTTAGGGAGTGGCAATCAGCCCCAGCATTTT.

V usage is TRBV5-1 and J usage is TRBJ2-3, with 8 bases fitting TRBD1. Germline CDR1 and CDR2: SGHRS and YFSETQ. The CDR3 has 15 amino acids. V dropped 3 bases and J dropped 5; count of bases not matched to a gene: 8. The CDR3 is CASSSPDRAEDTQYF. Here the CDR3 DNA reads TGCGCCAGCAGCTCCCCGGACAGGGCCGAAGATACGCAGTATTTT.

The chain has TRBV15 and TRBJ2-5, with TRBD1 as a possible D gene (6 bases). This CDR3 has 15 residues. Germline-derived CDR1 and CDR2 are LNHNV and YYDKDF (reference sequence). V lost 1 base, J lost 2 bases, and 11 bases lay in between. CDR3 in amino acids: CATSRVGTSQETQYF. The CDR3 nucleotides read TGTGCCACCAGCAGAGTTGGGACATCGCAAGAGACCCAGTACTTC.